This is a list of T cell receptor beta chains from one sample in a study of memory CD4+ T cells and cytomegalovirus serostatus. The data were produced by immunoSEQ multiplex PCR, yet TCRdb's version contains in-frame clones alone and is incomplete. The sample consists of just under 95,000 clones, roughly 80% of them appearing once. Sequencing was performed on memory CD4+ T cells from blood. These TCRs come from an adult in good health and CMV-seropositive. Both conserved end residues are part of each CDR3. Part of the rows lack a size; the others show once, few, many or a class for expanded clones.

>TRBJ2-1|NA|TRBV18
CASSFSPPWEQFF
>TRBJ1-5|once|TRBV2
CASSVGGTADGPQHF
>TRBJ2-3|NA|TRBV29-1
CSVVVAGASTDTQYF
>TRBJ2-1|NA|TRBV28
CASSLHGKGNEQFF
>TRBJ2-1|NA|TRBV19
CASSPWGTSGNNEQFF
>TRBJ2-2|NA|TRBV6-4
CASSDQYTGELFF
>TRBJ2-5|NA|TRBV27
CASSPWVGDDQETQYF
>TRBJ1-4|NA|TRBV11-2
CASSSGLNEKLFF
>TRBJ1-1|NA|TRBV7-2
CASSPFSGQVTEAFF
>TRBJ2-7|NA|TRBV7-6
CASRYRDGIFYEQYF
>TRBJ2-5|NA|TRBV28
CASTAAQETQYF
>TRBJ1-2|NA|TRBV7-9
CASTPPWGAANYGYTF
>TRBJ2-3|NA|TRBV2
CASIPGQGADTQYF
>TRBJ2-1|NA|TRBV5-4
CASSLGRSSYNEQFF
>TRBJ1-2|few|TRBV29-1
CSVDVPTSGYTF
>TRBJ2-1|few|TRBV5-1
CASSSKSGGEQFF
>TRBJ2-7|NA|TRBV27
CASSPLGGAYEQYF
>TRBJ2-7|NA|TRBV7-2
CASSLGPREGYEQYF
>TRBJ2-7|NA|TRBV7-9
CASSFSGGGAISEQYF
>TRBJ1-5|NA|TRBV28
CASSLSRTGYQPQHF
>TRBJ2-1|NA|TRBV2
CAPGGRDQQFF
>TRBJ2-1|NA|TRBV5-4
CASSLGGAGGRNEQFF
>TRBJ1-5|NA|TRBV11-2
CASSVTGTNNQPQHF
>TRBJ2-1|once|TRBV5-4
CASSRDSGTHNEQFF
>TRBJ2-2|NA|TRBV4-1
CASSRKGQGNTGELFF
>TRBJ1-1|NA|TRBV6-5
CASKGQLLGTEAFF
>TRBJ2-1|few|TRBV9
CASSVVVDNEQFF
>TRBJ2-1|NA|TRBV11-3
CASSFVPSNEQFF
>TRBJ2-4|NA|TRBV5-4
CASSLGQSKNIQYF
>TRBJ1-6|NA|TRBV6-5
CASRYGFGDRNSPLHF
>TRBJ1-2|NA|TRBV4-1
CASSRGTGQDPYGYTF
>TRBJ2-3|NA|TRBV4-2
CASSQDPQRGRDTQYF
>TRBJ1-2|once|TRBV2
CASSTDRGLSGYTF
>TRBJ1-5|few|TRBV19
CASTRDRNNQPQHF
>TRBJ2-7|NA|TRBV4-2
CASSLGGSGSAYEQYF
>TRBJ1-1|NA|TRBV28
CASSTGQGDTEAFF
>TRBJ2-1|few|TRBV7-9
CASSSRDIYNEQFF
>TRBJ2-2|NA|TRBV29-1
CSVKLAGQNTGELFF
>TRBJ1-1|NA|TRBV28
CASSLGGAGRATEAFF
>TRBJ2-7|NA|TRBV21-1
CASSPTAATYEQYF
>TRBJ2-2|NA|TRBV5-6
CASSSRAGAGELFF
>TRBJ1-2|NA|TRBV14
CASSQGGSGYTF
>TRBJ2-3|NA|TRBV15
CATSRGHSTDTQYF
>TRBJ1-5|NA|TRBV28
CASRPPYRIDQPQHF
>TRBJ1-1|NA|TRBV6-1
CASTTRVVNTEAFF
>TRBJ2-3|NA|TRBV9
CASSPRLSRGGTDTQYF
>TRBJ1-2|NA|TRBV19
CASSIRTGTPGSDGYTF
>TRBJ1-1|NA|TRBV25-1
CASMTTFGGAFF
>TRBJ2-1|NA|TRBV5-6
CASSLTQNTYNEQFF
>TRBJ2-3|NA|TRBV20-1
CSAPRKDTQYF
>TRBJ2-7|few|TRBV27
CASRKTWTGAIVYEQYF
>TRBJ2-7|NA|TRBV6-1
CASTPTGPYEQYF
>TRBJ2-2|NA|TRBV2
CASKSLAGAIGELFF
>TRBJ1-5|NA|TRBV28
CASSLFFLRTGTDRQPQHF
>TRBJ1-2|NA|TRBV9
CASSPGEGAHGYTF
>TRBJ2-6|once|TRBV16
CASSRRAGANVLTF
>TRBJ2-3|NA|TRBV19
CASSPSEGRAVVGTQYF
>TRBJ1-3|many|TRBV7-9
CASSPRASGTIYF
>TRBJ2-7|NA|TRBV7-7
CASSFSTDSYEQYF
>TRBJ2-3|NA|TRBV9
CASSVGRGFPTDTQYF